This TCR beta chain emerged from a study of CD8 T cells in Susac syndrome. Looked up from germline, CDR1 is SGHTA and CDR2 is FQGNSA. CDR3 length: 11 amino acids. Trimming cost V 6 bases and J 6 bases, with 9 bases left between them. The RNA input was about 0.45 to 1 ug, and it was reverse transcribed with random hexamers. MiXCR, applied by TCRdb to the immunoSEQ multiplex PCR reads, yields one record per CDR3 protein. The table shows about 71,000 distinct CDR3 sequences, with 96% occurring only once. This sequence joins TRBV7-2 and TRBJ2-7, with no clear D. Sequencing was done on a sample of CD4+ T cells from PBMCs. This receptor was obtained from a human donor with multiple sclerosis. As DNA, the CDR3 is TGTGCCAGCAGTCTGCTGGCCGAGCAGTACTTC. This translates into CASSLLAEQYF. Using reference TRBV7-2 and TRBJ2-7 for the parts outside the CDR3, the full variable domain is GAGVSQSPSNKVTEKGKDVELRCDPISGHTALYWYRQSLGQGLEFLIYFQGNSAPDKSGLPSDRFSAERTGGSVSTLTIQRTQQEDSAVYLCASSLLAEQYFGPGTRLTVT.